This T cell receptor beta chain was recovered during a study of T cell repertoires in cytomegalovirus infection. This clonotype showed up many times. From germline, CDR1 is SGHVS and CDR2 FQNEAQ. Trimming removed 6 bases from V and 3 bases from J, with 11 bases in between. The CDR3 totals 13 residues. One entry per CDR3 protein results from TCRdb running MiXCR on the reads. The sample lists about 140,000 distinct CDR3 sequences; roughly 6.5% were seen once. This TCR came from a human donor in good health (CMV status not recorded). Some clones in this sample may be carry-over from other donors' samples. The specimen was PBMCs. J is TRBJ1-1 and V is TRBV7-8, with D unclear. CDR3 DNA: TGTGCCAGCAGACAGAACTCAGACACTGAAGCTTTCTTT. Amino acids: CASRQNSDTEAFF.